Detailed here is one T cell receptor beta chain. Its antigen is as yet unknown. This sample stems from a study of T cell repertoires in cytomegalovirus infection. TCRdb re-called the reads through MiXCR, storing one row per CDR3 protein. Among hundreds of thousands of distinct CDR3 sequences, 15% to 20% were seen once, and the ten largest hold approximately 12%. Findings and limits, study-wide: In two of eight donors, the top clonotype was HLA-C-restricted CMV-specific.

Trimming removed 3 bases from V and 4 bases from J, with 9 bases in between. The CDR3 consists of 13 residues. Germline V lookup: CDR1 MRHNA, CDR2 SNTAGT. The sample taken for sequencing was PBMCs. The chain combines TRBV6-4 with TRBJ1-1, with D hard to call. This receptor was taken from a human donor in good health (CMV status not recorded). Some clones in this sample may be carry-over from other donors' samples. The CDR3 region is CASSEQTSTEAFF. The CDR3 DNA sequence: TGTGCCAGCAGTGAACAGACATCCACTGAAGCTTTCTTT.